Below, one TCR beta chain is given with its context. Trimming cost V 1 base and J 3 bases, with 10 bases left between them. The CDR3 sequence is 14 residues long. CDR1 and CDR2 (germline): SGHNT, YYREEE (reference sequence). This entry is derived from a study of technical replicates of blood from a handful of donors. Some clones are missing from TCRdb's copy, which holds only in-frame ones; the method was immunoSEQ multiplex PCR. The data hold 70,000 to 95,000 clones, with 95% to 97% observed a single time. The chain links TRBV5-4 to TRBJ2-5; D remains ambiguous. The sample was T cells isolated from PBMCs. The receptor comes from a human donor in good health. Written as DNA, the CDR3 is TGTGCCAGCAGCTTGACTGCCGCCGAAGAGACCCAGTACTTC. This translates into CASSLTAAEETQYF. The full variable domain, in which reference TRBV5-4 and TRBJ2-5 provide the parts outside the CDR3, is ETGVTQSPTHLIKTRGQQVTLRCSSQSGHNTVSWYQQALGQGPQFIFQYYREEENGRGNFPPRFSGLQFPNYSSELNVNALELDDSALYLCASSLTAAEETQYFGPGTRLLVL.